A selection of T cell receptor beta chains follows, all from one sample in a study of response to subunit inactivated influenza vaccine. TCRdb re-analysed the RT-PCR reads in MiXCR, keeping a single row per CDR3 protein. The sample has 450,000 to 600,000 distinct CDR3 sequences, around 8% seen once. This specimen consisted of PBMCs from blood, obtained approximately 25 months after vaccination. These receptor sequences come from a man aged 50-75 years who received an inactivated influenza vaccine. The conserved cysteine and the conserved F or W are not part of the CDR3 here.

v_call	cdr3_aa
TRBV7-2	ASSLVEDTQY
TRBV6-2/TRBV6-3	ASSYTGGNTIY
TRBV7-2	ASSLRRGRADTQY
TRBV7-2	ASSLVPSGRGTGELF
TRBV6-5	ASSTRDRGRGEAF
TRBV29-1	SVDSAGGFIETQY
TRBV20-1	SARDAGSGGANEQF
TRBV3-1	ASSRQGAISGNTIY
TRBV6-1	ASSERTGNQPQH
TRBV12-3/TRBV12-4	ASSTEGRSLEQY
TRBV6-2/TRBV6-3	ASSYVTSGANTGELF
TRBV28	ASSFPGRASTDTQY
TRBV11-2	ASSTHRGANEKLF
TRBV28	ASNPGQGINQPQH
TRBV2	ASSGTGSPYTQY
TRBV7-9	ASSLVVRWRGGEKLF
TRBV20-1	SAPTNGEKGIQY
TRBV5-1	ASSGGQGSNEQF
TRBV6-5	ASSYSRRATGELF
TRBV6-1	ASTKGGGRDEAF
TRBV20-1	SAIGTSGRYEQY